Listed here is a single T cell receptor beta chain. The antigen is not known. Use of 60 Vbeta and 13 Jbeta primers characterized the PCR. TCRdb's copy holds only in-frame clones and misses some; the assay was immunoSEQ multiplex PCR. The data hold a few hundred thousand clones, with roughly 83% observed a single time. The data stem from a study of cytomegalovirus exposure and HLA in healthy donors. Study-wide points: The listing of 150 to 200 TCR beta chains classed them as cytomegalovirus-associated.

The TCR comes from a girl aged 5-17 years in good health and CMV-seronegative. Sequenced material: PBMCs.

CDR3 sequence: CASLAGNSPLHF. The CDR3, as DNA: TGTGCCAGTCTGGCAGGGAATTCACCCCTCCACTTT. This chain uses TRBV6-4 with TRBJ1-6; TRBD1 might be the D (5 bases). CDR3 size: 12 residues. With 9 bases removed from V and 7 bases from J, the gap between germline ends came to 10 bases. From germline, CDR1 is MRHNA and CDR2 SNTAGT.